This T cell receptor beta chain appears in the sequencing data of a study of T cells in women clearing cervical HPV infection. Study findings and constraints: It is unknown whether associations predate infection; no effector/memory or HPV-specific sorting.

This table comes from immunoSEQ multiplex PCR, and its TCRdb copy is limited to in-frame clones, with some not included. This sample contains 20,000 to 25,000 clones. With regard to this clone: Its antigen is still unknown. Read sequence stops 3 residues before the CDR3 end, and the germline J gene provides the missing end.

Germline V gene lookup returns CDR1 SGHNT and CDR2 YENEEA. V was clipped by 5 bases and J by 4 bases, with 11 bases between them. The CDR3 totals 14 residues. This clonotype originated in a woman between 18 and 70 years old with a cervical HPV16 infection that either progressed to CIN3+ or cleared (not recorded which). The sequenced material came from blood buffy coat. The V and J genes are TRBV11-3 and TRBJ2-2, with D perhaps being TRBD1 or TRBD2 (6 bases each). The part of the CDR3 DNA that was read is TGTGCCAGCAGCCAGGAGGGGGTCACCGGGGAG. Protein: CASSQEGVTGE. The complete CDR3 protein is CASSQEGVTGELFF.